This passage covers 32 T cell receptor beta chains from one sample sequenced in a study of a mutant IDH1 vaccine in newly diagnosed glioma. The time point denotes: week 11, during vaccination. A 20-mer mutant IDH1 peptide at 300 ug was injected subcutaneously with topical imiquimod. No antigen has been identified for these receptors. This table comes from immunoSEQ multiplex PCR, and its TCRdb copy is limited to in-frame clones, with some not included. In the table there are about 64,000 clones, roughly 83% of which are singletons. Here the sequenced sample was PBMCs, taken from a glioma patient whose treatment included an IDH1 peptide vaccine. These receptors all stem from a woman aged 45-65 years with glioma.

The rearrangement joins TRBV19 to TRBJ1-4, with D perhaps matching TRBD1 (6 bases). Trimming removed 6 bases at V and 6 bases at J, with 14 bases between. CDR1 LNHDA and CDR2 SQIVND come from the germline V gene (reference sequence). The CDR3 loop spans 14 amino acids. This CDR3 reads CASRTTGMDEKLFF. In nucleotides, the CDR3 is TGTGCCAGTAGGACAACAGGGATGGATGAAAAACTGTTTTTT.

This chain joins TRBV28 and TRBJ1-5; no clear D gene. Looked up from germline, CDR1 is MDHEN and CDR2 is SYDVKM. The CDR3 contains 12 residues. Trimming took off 9 bases at V and 0 bases at J, with 6 bases between the two ends. CDR3 DNA sequence: TGTGCCAGTTCAGTTAGCAATCAGCCCCAGCATTTT. The encoded protein is CASSVSNQPQHF.

This clone was seen once. The chain recombines TRBV10-1 with TRBJ2-3; 9 positions match TRBD2. The J segment lost 8 bases and the V segment lost 0 bases, leaving 18 bases of the junction unmatched. Per germline, CDR1 WNHNN and CDR2 SYGVQD (reference sequence). The CDR3 loop spans 19 amino acids. CDR3 sequence (DNA): TGCGCCAGCAGTGAGTCGCCCCCAAAAAGCGGGGGGACTCAGTCTACGCAGTATTTT. Amino acid sequence: CASSESPPKSGGTQSTQYF.

The genes are TRBV2 and TRBJ2-7, with D possibly being TRBD1 (6 bases). The CDR3 totals 15 residues. Germline assignment: CDR1 SNHLY and CDR2 FYNNEI. The V and J ends lost 6 bases and 2 bases respectively, with 17 bases between them. As DNA, the CDR3 is TGTGCCAGCAGACTATTCCGGGACACCGCCTACGAGCAGTACTTC. Protein product: CASRLFRDTAYEQYF.

This sequence joins TRBV5-4 and TRBJ2-5; D possibly corresponds to TRBD1 (6 bases). CDR3 length: 16 residues. The V end lost 4 bases, the J end lost 1 base, and 17 bases lay between the germline ends. CDR1 and CDR2 (germline): SGHNT, YYREEE (reference sequence). CDR3 loop: CASSLGQYRAQETQYF. DNA for the CDR3: TGTGCCAGCAGCCTGGGCCAGTACAGGGCCCAAGAGACCCAGTACTTC. Together with reference TRBV5-4 and TRBJ2-5, the CDR3 gives the full variable domain: ETGVTQSPTHLIKTRGQQVTLRCSSQSGHNTVSWYQQALGQGPQFIFQYYREEENGRGNFPPRFSGLQFPNYSSELNVNALELDDSALYLCASSLGQYRAQETQYFGPGTRLLVL.

The chain links TRBV7-3 to TRBJ1-1; perhaps TRBD1 as D (5 bases). The CDR3 consists of 14 residues. V was pared by 4 bases and J by 1 base, with 10 bases between. Germline CDR1 SGHTA, CDR2 FQGTGA. As DNA, the CDR3 is TGTGCCAGCAGCTCCGGGGCGAGGAACACTGAAGCTTTCTTT. The encoded protein is CASSSGARNTEAFF.

The chain uses TRBV9 and TRBJ2-7; the D gene is possibly TRBD2 (7 bases). V lost 2 bases and J 7 bases, leaving 16 bases between the germline ends. Germline CDR1 SGDLS, CDR2 YYNGEE. The CDR3 spans 14 residues. The CDR3 coding sequence is TGTGCCAGCAGCGTCGGCGGGGGCCCTTGGGAGCAGTACTTC. Its translation: CASSVGGGPWEQYF.

The chain carries TRBV19 and TRBJ2-5; D unresolved. The CDR3 is made up of 14 amino acids. V gave up 3 bases and J gave up 1 base, with 9 bases separating them. CDR1 LNHDA and CDR2 SQIVND come from the germline V gene (reference sequence). The CDR3 loop is CASSINPGQETQYF. The CDR3 DNA follows: TGTGCCAGTAGTATCAATCCGGGCCAAGAGACCCAGTACTTC.

The chain employs TRBV27 and TRBJ2-1, with D unresolved. V lost 3 bases and J lost 5, with 5 bases in between. The CDR3 runs 12 residues. Germline V lookup: CDR1 MNHEY, CDR2 SMNVEV (reference sequence). The DNA for the CDR3 is TGTGCCAGCAGTTTGTACGACAATGAGCAGTTCTTC. Protein product: CASSLYDNEQFF.

This clone was counted once. The chain couples TRBV18 to TRBJ1-5; 9 bases agree with TRBD1. The CDR3 totals 17 residues. Germline CDR1 reads KGHSH; CDR2 reads LQKENI. J lost 4 bases, V lost 3 bases, and 10 bases had no gene match. The CDR3 region has the DNA TGTGCCAGCTCACCTCCGGGACAGGGCTTAAGAAATCAGCCCCAGCATTTT. Residues: CASSPPGQGLRNQPQHF. Filled out from reference TRBV18 and TRBJ1-5, the complete variable domain reads NAGVMQNPRHLVRRRGQEARLRCSPMKGHSHVYWYRQLPEEGLKFMVYLQKENIIDESGMPKERFSAEFPKEGPSILRIQQVVRGDSAAYFCASSPPGQGLRNQPQHFGDGTRLSIL.

The chain couples TRBV19 to TRBJ1-2; D unclear. The CDR3 has 13 residues. From germline, CDR1 is LNHDA and CDR2 SQIVND (reference sequence). Trimming cost V 0 bases and J 4 bases, with 6 bases left between them. The CDR3 nucleotides read TGTGCCAGTAGTATAGATAGCGGCTATGGCTACACCTTC. Residues: CASSIDSGYGYTF.

This chain connects TRBV11-2 to TRBJ1-1; D unclear. The V end lost 1 base, the J end lost 1 base, and 4 bases lay between the germline ends. This CDR3 region has 13 residues. CDR1 is SGHAT and CDR2 is FQNNGV in the germline V gene. The CDR3 here is CASSLGENTEAFF. Here the CDR3 DNA reads TGTGCCAGCAGCTTAGGAGAGAACACTGAAGCTTTCTTT.

This chain joins TRBV13 and TRBJ2-1; the D is unclear. The germline CDR1 and CDR2 sequences are PRHDT and FYEKMQ (reference sequence). CDR3 length equals 12 residues. Trimming left V 1 base short and J 10 bases short, with 8 bases between. The CDR3 region has the DNA TGTGCCAGCAGCTTAGCCCGAGGCGAGCAGTTCTTC. This encodes CASSLARGEQFF. Full variable domain (remainder filled in from reference TRBV13 and TRBJ2-1): AAGVIQSPRHLIKEKRETATLKCYPIPRHDTVYWYQQGPGQDPQFLISFYEKMQSDKGSIPDRFSAQQFSDYHSELNMSSLELGDSALYFCASSLARGEQFFGPGTRLTVL.

This clone was seen only a few times. The chain has TRBV27 and TRBJ1-2; weak D call: TRBD1 (5 bases). In germline, CDR1 is MNHEY, CDR2 SMNVEV (reference sequence). The V gene lost 1 base and the J gene lost 0 bases, with 9 bases spanning the gap. This CDR3 region has 15 residues. CDR3 sequence reads: CASSLFGATNYGYTF. The CDR3 nucleotides read TGTGCCAGCAGTTTATTTGGGGCTACTAACTATGGCTACACCTTC.

The chain employs TRBV5-1 and TRBJ1-2; D might be TRBD1 (6 bases). The V end was cut by 2 bases, the J end by 6 bases, with 14 bases between. Germline CDR1 SGHRS, CDR2 YFSETQ. The CDR3 contains 14 residues. The CDR3 loop is CASSLGFGGHGYTF. CDR3 coding DNA: TGCGCCAGCAGCTTAGGTTTTGGGGGCCATGGCTACACCTTC. The full variable domain, rest sourced from reference TRBV5-1 and TRBJ1-2, is KAGVTQTPRYLIKTRGQQVTLSCSPISGHRSVSWYQQTPGQGLQFLFEYFSETQRNKGNFPGRFSGRQFSNSRSEMNVSTLELGDSALYLCASSLGFGGHGYTFGSGTRLTVV.

This clone has a single count. The rearrangement links TRBV28 to TRBJ1-1; D gene ambiguous. CDR1 is MDHEN, CDR2 SYDVKM, per germline. The CDR3 sequence is 13 residues long. V was cut by 6 bases and J by 1 base, with 9 bases left in between. CDR3: CASRTSRNTEAFF. The CDR3 region has the DNA TGTGCCAGCAGGACATCGAGGAACACTGAAGCTTTCTTT.

V and J are TRBV18 and TRBJ2-1, with D hard to call. This CDR3 is built from 15 residues. Germline CDR1 and CDR2: KGHSH and LQKENI. The V end lost 3 bases, the J end lost 10 bases, and 19 bases lay between the germline ends. The CDR3 DNA reads as TGTGCCAGCTCACCCACCTCCGGTCCTGGACGCGAGCAGTTCTTC. This encodes CASSPTSGPGREQFF. Full variable domain (outside the CDR3, taken from reference TRBV18 and TRBJ2-1): NAGVMQNPRHLVRRRGQEARLRCSPMKGHSHVYWYRQLPEEGLKFMVYLQKENIIDESGMPKERFSAEFPKEGPSILRIQQVVRGDSAAYFCASSPTSGPGREQFFGPGTRLTVL.

The V and J genes are TRBV9 and TRBJ1-1; possible D gene TRBD1, 5 bases. Germline-derived CDR1 and CDR2 are SGDLS and YYNGEE. V was cut by 0 bases and J by 0 bases, with 6 bases left in between. The CDR3 is made up of 14 amino acids. The CDR3 nucleotides are TGTGCCAGCAGCGTAGAAGGGGTGAACACTGAAGCTTTCTTT. Translating gives CASSVEGVNTEAFF.

By sample fraction, this clone is medium-sized (0.01 to 0.1%). Within the sample, other DNA sequences also encode this same CDR3. The chain couples TRBV7-6 to TRBJ1-1; D is unresolved. This CDR3 contains 14 residues. Germline CDR1 SGHVS, CDR2 FNYEAQ. V was clipped by 0 bases and J by 5 bases, with 10 bases between them. The CDR3 is CASSLAGGQTEAFF. Written as DNA, the CDR3 is TGTGCCAGCAGCTTAGCGGGTGGGCAGACTGAAGCTTTCTTT. Combining the CDR3 with reference TRBV7-6 and TRBJ1-1 gives the whole variable domain GAGVSQSPRYKVTKRGQDVALRCDPISGHVSLYWYRQALGQGPEFLTYFNYEAQQDKSGLPNDRFSAERPEGSISTLTIQRTEQRDSAMYRCASSLAGGQTEAFFGQGTRLTVV.

CDR3 loop: CAWSPPFGYTEAFF. As DNA, the CDR3 is TGTGCCTGGAGTCCCCCATTCGGGTACACTGAAGCTTTCTTT. The rearrangement uses TRBV30 and TRBJ1-1; D is uncertain. Germline assignment: CDR1 GTSNPN and CDR2 SVGIG (reference sequence). V was trimmed by 2 bases and J by 3 bases, leaving 13 bases between them. This CDR3 is 14 amino acids long.

V gene TRBV5-6 combines with J gene TRBJ1-1; a weak D match, TRBD1 (5 bases). The germline V gene encodes CDR1 SGHDT and CDR2 YYEEEE. CDR3 length equals 13 residues. With 2 bases removed from V and 1 base from J, the gap between germline ends came to 6 bases. The CDR3 DNA is TGTGCCAGCAGCTTTGGGGGGAACACTGAAGCTTTCTTT. Protein sequence: CASSFGGNTEAFF. Full variable domain (rest looked up from reference TRBV5-6 and TRBJ1-1): DAGVTQSPTHLIKTRGQQVTLRCSPKSGHDTVSWYQQALGQGPQFIFQYYEEEERQRGNFPDRFSGHQFPNYSSELNVNALLLGDSALYLCASSFGGNTEAFFGQGTRLTVV.

This chain joins TRBV27 and TRBJ2-3, with TRBD1 identical over 7 bases. V shed 6 bases and J 1 base; nucleotides not matched to a gene: 4. This CDR3 spans 14 amino acids. Germline assignment: CDR1 MNHEY and CDR2 SMNVEV (reference sequence). CDR3 sequence (DNA): TGTGCCAGCAGCAGGGACAGTCGCACAGATACGCAGTATTTT. Encoded protein: CASSRDSRTDTQYF.

This chain uses TRBV7-9 with TRBJ2-1; 7 bases fit TRBD1. CDR1 is SEHNR and CDR2 is FQNEAQ in the germline V gene (reference sequence). The CDR3 length is 17 residues. J was trimmed by 4 bases and V by 7 bases; bases with no gene match: 16. CDR3 sequence reads: CASTGKGGKAPYNEQFF. CDR3 in DNA: TGTGCCAGCACCGGTAAAGGGGGCAAGGCGCCGTACAATGAGCAGTTCTTC.

The rearrangement uses TRBV9 and TRBJ2-2, with 7 bases that match TRBD1. The CDR3 runs to 16 residues. The junction had 6 bases not matched to a gene; V was cut back by 0 bases and J by 4 bases. CDR1 is SGDLS, CDR2 YYNGEE, per germline. CDR3: CASSVGGGVSTGELFF. CDR3 coding DNA: TGTGCCAGCAGCGTAGGAGGGGGCGTGAGCACCGGGGAGCTGTTTTTT.

J is TRBJ1-5 and V is TRBV7-9, with D possibly matching TRBD1 (5 bases). Trimming stripped 0 bases from V and 0 bases from J, with 15 bases between. The germline CDR1 and CDR2 sequences are SEHNR and FQNEAQ (reference sequence). This CDR3 spans 18 amino acids. The CDR3 reads CASSLAGRGVNSNQPQHF. The CDR3 DNA reads as TGTGCCAGCAGCTTAGCCGGCCGGGGCGTCAATAGCAATCAGCCCCAGCATTTT.

The chain has TRBV5-4 and TRBJ2-3; D unclear. The ends were cut back, 4 bases at V and 1 base at J, with 7 bases in the middle. The CDR3 spans 13 residues. Per germline, CDR1 SGHNT and CDR2 YYREEE (reference sequence). The DNA of the CDR3 is TGTGCCAGCAGCACAACGGGCACAGATACGCAGTATTTT. The encoded protein is CASSTTGTDTQYF. Full variable domain (outside the CDR3, taken from reference TRBV5-4 and TRBJ2-3): ETGVTQSPTHLIKTRGQQVTLRCSSQSGHNTVSWYQQALGQGPQFIFQYYREEENGRGNFPPRFSGLQFPNYSSELNVNALELDDSALYLCASSTTGTDTQYFGPGTRLTVL.

The chain combines TRBV7-9 with TRBJ2-7; D unresolved. Trimming cost V 2 bases and J 1 base, with 3 bases left between them. The germline V gene encodes CDR1 SEHNR and CDR2 FQNEAQ (reference sequence). The CDR3 loop spans 12 amino acids. The CDR3 loop reads CASSLYSYEQYF. The CDR3 coding sequence is TGTGCCAGCAGCTTATATTCCTACGAGCAGTACTTC. Based on the CDR3 plus reference TRBV7-9 and TRBJ2-7, the full variable domain is DTGVSQNPRHKITKRGQNVTFRCDPISEHNRLYWYRQTLGQGPEFLTYFQNEAQLEKSRLLSDRFSAERPKGSFSTLEIQRTEQGDSAMYLCASSLYSYEQYFGPGTRLTVT.

This rearrangement joins TRBV29-1 to TRBJ2-2, with D tentatively TRBD1 or TRBD2 (5 bases each). CDR1 is SQVTM and CDR2 is ANQGSEA in the germline V gene. The CDR3 sequence is 12 residues long. V was cut by 7 bases and J by 6 bases, with 12 bases left in between. The CDR3: CSGAGTSGELFF. The CDR3 DNA is TGCAGCGGTGCAGGGACGTCCGGGGAGCTGTTTTTT.

A remark on this clone: The same CDR3 can be traced to other DNA sequences in this sample. The chain joins TRBV15 to TRBJ2-7, with D hard to call. The V and J ends lost 0 bases and 2 bases respectively, with 5 bases between them. This CDR3 comprises 13 residues. Germline V gives CDR1 LNHNV, CDR2 YYDKDF (reference sequence). The chain's CDR3 is CATSRDPAYEQYF. CDR3 bases: TGTGCCACCAGCAGAGATCCAGCCTACGAGCAGTACTTC.

The V gene is TRBV30, the J gene TRBJ1-5; possible D gene TRBD1, 5 bases. CDR1 and CDR2 (germline): GTSNPN, SVGIG (reference sequence). V gave up 2 bases and J gave up 7 bases, with 18 bases separating them. The CDR3 sequence is 15 residues long. DNA of the CDR3: TGTGCCTGGAGTCTACAGGACTCCTCCAGGCAGCCCCAGCATTTT. Translated: CAWSLQDSSRQPQHF.

The J gene is TRBJ1-4, the V gene TRBV15; TRBD1 might be the D (5 bases). CDR1 LNHNV and CDR2 YYDKDF come from the germline V gene (reference sequence). With 0 bases removed from V and 13 bases from J, the gap between germline ends came to 12 bases. The CDR3 runs to 13 residues. CDR3 sequence (DNA): TGTGCCACCAGCAGAGATATTGGGGGGATACTGTTTTTT. It translates to CATSRDIGGILFF. The whole variable domain, remainder taken from reference TRBV15 and TRBJ1-4, is DAMVIQNPRYQVTQFGKPVTLSCSQTLNHNVMYWYQQKSSQAPKLLFHYYDKDFNNEADTPDNFQSRRPNTSFCFLDIRSPGLGDTAMYLCATSRDIGGILFFGSGTQLSVL.

A remark on this clone: At one of its ends the junction is not consistent with the germline gene, which may arise from a read error. This chain uses TRBV7-7 with TRBJ2-3; 10 nucleotides line up with TRBD2. The CDR3 sequence is 16 residues long. The germline gives CDR1 SSHAT, CDR2 FNYEAQ (reference sequence). In nucleotides, the CDR3 is TGTGCTAGCAGCTTAGGGGCTAGCGGGGGTGCAGATACGCAGTATTTT. Translating gives CASSLGASGGADTQYF.